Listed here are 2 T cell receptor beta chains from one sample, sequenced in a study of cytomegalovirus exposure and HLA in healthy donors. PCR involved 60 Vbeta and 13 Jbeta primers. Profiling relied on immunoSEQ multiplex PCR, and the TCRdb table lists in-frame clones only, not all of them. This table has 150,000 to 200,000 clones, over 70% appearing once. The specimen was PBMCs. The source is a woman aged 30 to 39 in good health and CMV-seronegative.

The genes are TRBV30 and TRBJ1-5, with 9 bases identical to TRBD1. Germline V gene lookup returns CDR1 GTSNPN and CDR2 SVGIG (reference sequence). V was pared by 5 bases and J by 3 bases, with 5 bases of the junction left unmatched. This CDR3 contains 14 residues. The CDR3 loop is CAWGQGNANQPQHF. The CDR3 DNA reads TGTGCCTGGGGACAGGGGAACGCCAATCAGCCCCAGCATTTT.

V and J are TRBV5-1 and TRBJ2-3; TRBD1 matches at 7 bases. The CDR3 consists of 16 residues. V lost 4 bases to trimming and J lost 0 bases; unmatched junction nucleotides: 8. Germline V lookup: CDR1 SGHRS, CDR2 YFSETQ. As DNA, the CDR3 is TGCGCCAGCAGCCTGGGGGACAGCCCTAGCACAGATACGCAGTATTTT. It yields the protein CASSLGDSPSTDTQYF.